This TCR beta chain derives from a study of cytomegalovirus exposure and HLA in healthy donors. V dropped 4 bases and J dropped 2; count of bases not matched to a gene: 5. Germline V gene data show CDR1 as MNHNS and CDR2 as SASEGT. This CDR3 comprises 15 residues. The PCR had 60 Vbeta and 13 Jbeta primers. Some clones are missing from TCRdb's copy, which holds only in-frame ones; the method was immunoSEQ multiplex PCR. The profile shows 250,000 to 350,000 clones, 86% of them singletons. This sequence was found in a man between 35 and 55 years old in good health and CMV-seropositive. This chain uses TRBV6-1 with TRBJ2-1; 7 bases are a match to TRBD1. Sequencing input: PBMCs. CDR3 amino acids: CASSGKGGPYNEQFF. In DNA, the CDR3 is TGTGCCAGCAGTGGAAAAGGGGGCCCCTACAATGAGCAGTTCTTC.